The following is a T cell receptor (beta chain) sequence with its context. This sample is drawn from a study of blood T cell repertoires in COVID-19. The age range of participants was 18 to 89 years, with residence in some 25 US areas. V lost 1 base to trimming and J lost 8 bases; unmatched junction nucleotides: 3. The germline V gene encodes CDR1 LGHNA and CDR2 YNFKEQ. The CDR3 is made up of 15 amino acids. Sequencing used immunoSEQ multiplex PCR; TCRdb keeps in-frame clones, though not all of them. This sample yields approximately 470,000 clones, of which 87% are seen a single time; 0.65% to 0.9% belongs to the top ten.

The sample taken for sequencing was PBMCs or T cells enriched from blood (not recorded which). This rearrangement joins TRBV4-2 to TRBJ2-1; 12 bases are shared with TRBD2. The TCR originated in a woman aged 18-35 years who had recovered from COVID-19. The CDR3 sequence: CASSQVLAGGYEQFF. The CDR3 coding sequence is TGTGCCAGCAGCCAAGTGCTAGCGGGGGGGTATGAGCAGTTCTTC.